This TCR beta chain is from a study of blood T cells in healthy people across ages (dated by TCRdb to 2015 to 2017). For the wider study: Template switching captured roughly one uniquely barcoded TCR beta cDNA molecule per two T cells in model experiments. To track age-related changes in TCR beta repertoire diversity, the study relied on deep sequencing normalized with unique cDNA molecular identifiers. Donors were grouped into four age groups: young (average about 15 years), middle-aged (roughly 38), aged (around 60) and long-lived (just over 80). Two additional independent replicas of 1 million unique cDNA reads from the same blood draw were analyzed for two donors (one aged 18 to 30 and one aged 80 or older).

Results the study describes overall, beyond this receptor: A strong correlation was found between observed TCR beta diversity and the percentage of naive T cells measured by flow cytometry. As age increased, observed TCR beta diversity per million T cells dropped in a roughly linear way, and a significant reduction was already evident by age 40. Estimates of total diversity based on one million sequenced T cells were regarded as lower bounds and as underestimates. The CMV infection status of donors was not known, potentially confounding age-related changes in expanded clonotypes. Compared with the aged group, the long-lived group had more naive CD4+ T cells, fewer expanded clones and increased TCR diversity, suggesting age selection. Since profiling was done on bulk unsorted PBMCs, naive and antigen-experienced compartments could not be conclusively compared.

The donors were roughly 40 Caucasian individuals from Russia, aged roughly 6 to 90 years, who were systemically healthy. Each donor gave approximately 9.4 milliliters of peripheral blood, drawn into EDTA-treated Vacutainer tubes. Ficoll-Paque density-gradient centrifugation was used to isolate PBMCs, with at least 7 million per sample. Trizol reagent was used to extract total RNA from PBMCs, with at least 5 micrograms per sample. The percentages of naive CD45RAhigh/CD27high T cells were determined by flow cytometry on a PBMC aliquot from every donor. Libraries came from 5' RACE. These reads were obtained on an Illumina HiSeq 2500. A second about 7 to 12 cycle PCR used a sample-barcoded 5' primer and a J-beta primer mix. Each TCR beta cDNA molecule received a unique molecular identifier from a template-switch 5' adaptor carrying 12 random nucleotides. Each sample yielded at least 3 million CDR3-containing paired-end reads. First-strand cDNA was synthesized from all RNA with the Mint cDNA synthesis kit, primed by a TRBC-specific oligonucleotide. All cDNA was treated with uracil-DNA glycosylase and then went through a first 18-cycle PCR with the universal primers M1SS and BC2_uni_R. Regarding the original processing steps: Normalization of each sample was performed by random selection of 1 million high-quality reads, each carrying a distinct molecular identifier. Reads with shared molecular identifiers were discarded instead of being binned into consensus sequences. MiTCR, with a Q25 quality threshold and the strictest error-elimination algorithm, was used for CDR3 identification, clonotype clustering and error correction. A nonparametric unseen species model with Euler transformation was used to estimate a lower bound on total TCR beta diversity. The raw public reads went through TCRdb reprocessing: fastp at Q25, MiXCR clone calling, in-frame beta chains kept. Identical CDR3 protein sequences are pooled into one entry, listed with their most common genes and DNA. What appears here as the V and J calls and clone size reflects TCRdb's work, not the paper's. The table for this sample lists 450,000 to 600,000 distinct CDR3 sequences; over 25% of them were counted only once. The ten largest clones capture approximately 3.7% of the sample.

This clonotype turned up a few times. The antigen it recognizes is unknown. Base-call qualities are not available, and no considerably larger clone is one nucleotide away. The sample also formed part of further work on T cells of mothers and their children. The second study, in turn, reports: Nine systemically healthy Caucasian individuals, comprising three mothers and their six children, were included as donors. cDNA synthesis used all of the extracted RNA, with around 1.6 ug of RNA in each 15 ul reaction. In the second PCR, sample barcodes and 2-4 random nucleotides were introduced via the M1S primer. Over 9.5 million TCR beta CDR3 reads were obtained for each mother, and approximately 2.9 million reads were obtained for each child. Thymic selection similarly shapes TCR recombination output in related and unrelated pairs, with minor effect from inherited differences. Normalized repertoire overlap was always found to be slightly, but never significantly, higher in related mother-child pairs than in unrelated mother-child pairs. No persistent microchimeric T cell clones were detected, at a sensitivity of around 97 clones per million clonotypes. In the study, deep NGS was used to compare the TCR beta repertoires of mothers and children, and features distinguishing related mother-child pairs from unrelated individuals were sought. Mothers averaged 40 +/- 4 years of age and children averaged around 11 +/- 4 years. Libraries were sequenced on Illumina HiSeq 2000 with 100+100 nt paired-end reads after adapter ligation with NEBNext reagents. To avoid cross-contamination, the mother libraries and the child libraries were prepared a month apart and sequenced in separate runs. Each donor had between about 450,000 and 2,300,000 distinct TCR beta clonotypes identified. Naive TCR beta clonotypes were estimated from low-frequency clonotypes matched to each donor's FACS-determined naive share, without sorting.

The sequence derives from a boy aged 2 to 10 in good health. Sequencing was done on a sample of blood.

At the DNA level, the sequence is TGTGCCAGCAGCCCCTTTGGGGGACTAGCGGGGTCGTTAGCCAAAAACATTCAGTACTTC. Its protein reads: CASSPFGGLAGSLAKNIQYF. The chain couples TRBV12-3 or TRBV12-4 to TRBJ2-4; TRBD2 fits 13 bases in the junction. V ends up 6 bases short and J 0 bases short, with an unmatched junction base count of 14. Counted from cysteine to phenylalanine, this CDR3 has 20 amino acids. The DNA shown is the 60-base CDR3, in frame from base 1.